This passage covers 16 T cell receptor beta chains from one sample sequenced in a study of cytomegalovirus exposure and HLA in healthy donors. The method was immunoSEQ multiplex PCR; TCRdb's version includes in-frame clones alone and lacks a portion of them. This repertoire shows roughly 130,000 clones, about four fifths found once; its top ten account for over 1.3%. The sample taken for sequencing was PBMCs. These receptor sequences come from a young woman in good health and CMV-seronegative.

The CDR3 nucleotides are TGTGCCAGCAGCCCGGGACAGGGTTCTGGGATGGGGCATCCCCTCCACTTT. This sequence encodes CASSPGQGSGMGHPLHF. The chain uses TRBV7-2 and TRBJ1-6, with TRBD1 matching over 9 bases. V was clipped by 5 bases and J by 13 bases; unmatched bases: 18. The CDR3 is 17 residues long. Germline values: CDR1 SGHTA, CDR2 FQGNSA.

This chain joins TRBV2 and TRBJ1-2; 9 bases agree with TRBD1. This CDR3 comprises 13 residues. J was trimmed by 5 bases and V by 7 bases; bases with no gene match: 5. Germline assignment: CDR1 SNHLY and CDR2 FYNNEI. In DNA form, the CDR3 reads TGTGCCAGCACCGGGACAGGGTGGTATGGCTACACCTTC. Translating it yields CASTGTGWYGYTF.

This chain uses TRBV6-4 with TRBJ1-5, with 11 bases matching TRBD1. The germline CDR1 and CDR2 sequences are MRHNA and SNTAGT. With V trimmed by 6 bases and J by 1 base, 17 bases remained unmatched. The length of the CDR3 is 20 residues. CDR3 sequence: CASRKGVLGQGGVSNQPQHF. CDR3 DNA: TGTGCCAGCAGGAAAGGTGTTTTGGGACAGGGGGGAGTAAGCAATCAGCCCCAGCATTTT.

The chain employs TRBV18 and TRBJ1-3; a weak D match, TRBD1 (5 bases). V lost 5 bases to trimming and J lost 0 bases, with 17 bases between them. CDR1 is KGHSH and CDR2 is LQKENI in the germline V gene. CDR3 length: 17 amino acids. CDR3 in amino acids: CASSLTPGWNSGNTIYF. CDR3 DNA sequence: TGTGCCAGCTCATTAACCCCAGGGTGGAACTCTGGAAACACCATATATTTT.

The chain joins TRBV7-9 to TRBJ1-2, with TRBD1 identical over 8 bases. The CDR3 totals 13 residues. CDR1 is SEHNR, CDR2 FQNEAQ, per germline (reference sequence). The ends lost 2 bases at V and 8 bases at J; junction bases unmatched: 4. The CDR3 nucleotides read TGTGCCAGCAGCTTATCAGGGGGCCGGGGCTACACCTTC. Protein sequence: CASSLSGGRGYTF.

The rearrangement links TRBV2 to TRBJ2-1; 12 bases align to TRBD2. The length of the CDR3 is 15 residues. Unmatched junction bases numbered 3, after V lost 4 bases and J lost 5 bases. Germline CDR1 and CDR2: SNHLY and FYNNEI. CDR3 sequence (DNA): TGTGCCAGCAGTGGACTAGCGGGGGCACACAATGAGCAGTTCTTC. It codes for CASSGLAGAHNEQFF.

V and J are TRBV9 and TRBJ1-2; 9 nucleotides match TRBD1. The CDR3 runs to 16 residues. V shed 4 bases and J 4 bases; nucleotides not matched to a gene: 11. Germline V gene sequence: CDR1 SGDLS, CDR2 YYNGEE. The CDR3 region has the DNA TGTGCCAGCAGCAGCCGTCCGGGACAGGGAGCCTATGGCTACACCTTC. The encoded protein is CASSSRPGQGAYGYTF.

This chain links TRBV4-1 with TRBJ1-4; tentative D call: TRBD1 (6 bases). Trimming left V 2 bases short and J 0 bases short, with 16 bases between. This CDR3 contains 18 residues. The germline V gene encodes CDR1 MGHRA and CDR2 YSYEKL. CDR3: CASSQPTGKLATNEKLFF. The CDR3 bases are TGCGCCAGCAGCCAACCTACAGGGAAACTGGCAACTAATGAAAAACTGTTTTTT.

The J gene is TRBJ2-5, the V gene TRBV11-2, with TRBD2 matching over 7 bases. The germline V gene encodes CDR1 SGHAT and CDR2 FQNNGV. Trimming cost V 2 bases and J 4 bases; bases outside gene matches: 4. The CDR3 contains 14 residues. CDR3 residues: CASSLRGGAETQYF. The DNA of the CDR3 is TGTGCCAGCAGCTTAAGGGGAGGGGCAGAGACCCAGTACTTC.

This clone was picked up a small number of times. The chain carries TRBV5-1 and TRBJ2-7, with 10 bases aligning to TRBD1. The V and J ends lost 4 bases and 0 bases, in that order; junction bases with no gene match: 4. The V gene's germline CDR1 is SGHRS and CDR2 YFSETQ. The CDR3 extends over 15 amino acids. The CDR3 loop reads CASSPGTGVSYEQYF. The CDR3 bases are TGCGCCAGCAGCCCCGGGACAGGGGTCTCCTACGAGCAGTACTTC. The variable domain in full, with the rest retrieved from reference TRBV5-1 and TRBJ2-7, is KAGVTQTPRYLIKTRGQQVTLSCSPISGHRSVSWYQQTPGQGLQFLFEYFSETQRNKGNFPGRFSGRQFSNSRSEMNVSTLELGDSALYLCASSPGTGVSYEQYFGPGTRLTVT.

The CDR3 reads CASSLGARSAYNEQFF. CDR3 in DNA: TGTGCCAGCAGCTTAGGGGCTCGGTCGGCTTACAATGAGCAGTTCTTC. The chain is built from TRBV11-2 and TRBJ2-1; D unresolved. The CDR3 loop spans 16 amino acids. The V and J ends lost 1 base and 4 bases respectively, with 14 bases between them. Germline V gives CDR1 SGHAT, CDR2 FQNNGV. The whole variable domain, filled in from reference TRBV11-2 and TRBJ2-1, reads EAGVAQSPRYKIIEKRQSVAFWCNPISGHATLYWYQQILGQGPKLLIQFQNNGVVDDSQLPKDRFSAERLKGVDSTLKIQPAKLEDSAVYLCASSLGARSAYNEQFFGPGTRLTVL.

This clone was observed a few times. Other DNA variants within this sample encode the same CDR3. The chain links TRBV28 to TRBJ1-1; D is unclear. Germline values: CDR1 MDHEN, CDR2 SYDVKM. The V end was cut by 2 bases, the J end by 1 base, with 2 bases between. CDR3 length: 12 amino acids. The CDR3 bases are TGTGCCAGCAGTTTACGGAACACTGAAGCTTTCTTT. This encodes CASSLRNTEAFF.

This chain joins TRBV19 and TRBJ2-7; TRBD1 matches at 9 bases. In germline, CDR1 is LNHDA, CDR2 SQIVND (reference sequence). Germline trimming cut 3 bases from V and 4 bases from J; bases unmatched to any gene: 10. The CDR3 runs to 16 residues. The CDR3 sequence: CASSIGRDREEYEQYF. In DNA form, the CDR3 reads TGTGCCAGTAGTATTGGCCGGGACAGGGAGGAGTACGAGCAGTACTTC.

The chain links TRBV28 to TRBJ2-6, with TRBD2 as a possible D gene (6 bases). Trimming pared 5 bases from V and 4 bases from J, leaving 15 bases between. Germline V gene data show CDR1 as MDHEN and CDR2 as SYDVKM. The CDR3 length is 16 residues. The CDR3 loop reads CASSAMGGGGANVLTF. The CDR3 DNA sequence: TGTGCCAGCAGTGCGATGGGGGGTGGCGGGGCCAACGTCCTGACTTTC.

The chain is built from TRBV19 and TRBJ2-3; 8 bases are a match to TRBD1. Germline assignment: CDR1 LNHDA and CDR2 SQIVND (reference sequence). This CDR3 region has 17 residues. Trimming at V came to 5 bases and at J to 0 bases, leaving 10 bases not matched to a gene. The DNA of the CDR3 is TGTGCCAGTAGTTCTCGGGGGACAGGAGCTAGCACAGATACGCAGTATTTT. This encodes CASSSRGTGASTDTQYF. Full variable domain (remainder filled in from reference TRBV19 and TRBJ2-3): DGGITQSPKYLFRKEGQNVTLSCEQNLNHDAMYWYRQDPGQGLRLIYYSQIVNDFQKGDIAEGYSVSREKKESFPLTVTSAQKNPTAFYLCASSSRGTGASTDTQYFGPGTRLTVL.

The chain links TRBV19 to TRBJ2-7; 8 bases are shared with TRBD1. The CDR3 consists of 18 residues. Germline CDR1 and CDR2: LNHDA and SQIVND (reference sequence). J gave up 2 bases and V 0 bases, and 12 bases lay outside the gene matches. The CDR3 DNA follows: TGTGCCAGTAGTATAGAGGCGGCAGGGACAGGAAAAGCCTACGAGCAGTACTTC. This encodes CASSIEAAGTGKAYEQYF.